Here is one T cell receptor (beta chain) with its context. The antigen is unknown. The sample belongs to a study of prognosis after radiotherapy for stage I lung cancer. Study details: Patients with newly diagnosed primary stage I lung tumors numbered over 13, with five others having oligometastatic NSCLC after surgical resection of the primary tumor.

Sample collection consisted of about 6 milliliters of peripheral blood drawn at each of two time points. General study results and limits: Metastatic and non-metastatic patients reportedly diverged in TRBV and TRBJ gene usage.

The TCR beta CDR3 region was amplified from genomic DNA, with two rounds of multiplex PCR being used for the amplification. TRBV and TRBJ genes each had their own specific primers in first-round PCR. TCRdb reprocessed the multiplex PCR reads with MiXCR, giving one entry per CDR3 protein. The sample shows 25,000 to 30,000 distinct CDR3 sequences, roughly 40% of them seen only once. V was cut by 5 bases and J by 13 bases, with 20 bases left in between. The CDR3 extends over 13 amino acids. From germline, CDR1 is SNHLY and CDR2 FYNNEI. V usage is TRBV2 and J usage is TRBJ1-1; D perhaps matches TRBD1 (5 bases). This TCR came from a donor aged 50 or older with non-small cell lung cancer. The source was PBMCs, collected before or after stereotactic body radiation therapy (not recorded which). The CDR3 spells CASSQDGDLRDFF. The DNA for the CDR3 is TGTGCCAGCAGTCAAGACGGGGACCTGCGAGATTTCTTT.